This T cell receptor (beta chain) stems from a study of control samples from healthy donors and cancer patients. Sequencing was performed with immunoSEQ multiplex PCR; in TCRdb, only in-frame clones are kept and a portion is missing. This sample carries under 150,000 clones, about 89% of them seen once, and the ten largest clones take 2.9%. Sequenced input: blood. This TCR was recovered from a man aged 55 to 70 in good health.

In DNA form, the CDR3 reads TGTGCCAGCTCACTCGACAGGGACGTTGGGGGCTACACCTTC. This codes for CASSLDRDVGGYTF. V is TRBV18 and J is TRBJ1-2; 7 nucleotides match TRBD1. The germline V gene encodes CDR1 KGHSH and CDR2 LQKENI. The CDR3 sequence is 14 residues long. V lost 4 bases to trimming and J lost 8 bases; unmatched junction nucleotides: 10.